The text below deals with one T cell receptor beta chain. The antigen remains undetermined. Clones were read by immunoSEQ multiplex PCR, and TCRdb kept only the in-frame ones, dropping some. The profile covers roughly 75,000 clones, with 75% to 95% appearing a single time and approximately 0.096% taken by the ten largest. The data originate from a study of graft-versus-host responses after intestinal transplantation. Study summary: The transplants performed in recipients were multivisceral, liver-intestinal, or isolated intestinal. Findings of the study overall: Recipient marrow contained GvH clones, some of which appeared first in ileum or blood.

This receptor was taken from a human donor who received an intestinal transplant. The material was unstimulated CD4+ T cells sorted from spleen or lymph node cells, obtained before intestinal transplant.

The chain's CDR3 is CASRADSSGANVLTF. CDR3 bases: TGTGCCAGTAGGGCGGACAGCTCTGGGGCCAACGTCCTGACTTTC. The chain couples TRBV19 to TRBJ2-6; D may be TRBD1 (6 bases). V shed 6 bases and J shed 0 bases, with 9 bases lying between them. The length of the CDR3 is 15 residues. Germline CDR1 reads LNHDA; CDR2 reads SQIVND (reference sequence).